What follows are 21 T cell receptor beta chains derived from one specimen sequenced in a study of Graves' ophthalmopathy and Graves' hyperthyroidism. Amplified TCR beta CDR3 regions were obtained using RNA transcripts as template. First-round RT-PCR employed HTBI primers, with a second-round multiplex PCR after it. TCRdb used MiXCR to reprocess the multiplex PCR reads, holding one entry per CDR3 protein. The sample has a few hundred thousand distinct CDR3 sequences, 17% seen once. Sequences were obtained from peripheral blood. These receptors were taken from an adult woman with stable Graves' hyperthyroidism.

This clonotype was observed at least ten times. The chain carries TRBV20-1 and TRBJ2-5, with D perhaps TRBD2 (5 bases). CDR1 and CDR2 from the germline V gene are DFQATT and SNEGSKA (reference sequence). The CDR3 is 15 residues long. V was clipped by 6 bases and J by 3 bases, with 20 bases between them. The chain's CDR3 is CSATSEEGAKETQYF. CDR3 DNA sequence: TGCAGTGCAACGTCGGAAGAGGGAGCGAAAGAGACCCAGTACTTC.

The table lists this clonotype with many counts. Here the CDR3 DNA reads TGTGCCAGCAGTTTAGAGACCGGGACAGGGATGAACACTGAAGCTTTCTTT. Residues: CASSLETGTGMNTEAFF. This sequence joins TRBV12-3 or TRBV12-4 and TRBJ1-1; 9 bases agree with TRBD1. V dropped 1 base and J dropped 0; count of bases not matched to a gene: 6. The CDR3 is 17 residues long.

The chain is built from TRBV11-1 and TRBJ1-1; a possible D gene is TRBD1 (6 bases). V lost 3 bases, J lost 0 bases, and 8 bases lay in between. This CDR3 spans 14 amino acids. CDR1 and CDR2 from the germline V gene are SGHAT and FQDESV (reference sequence). The CDR3 nucleotides read TGTGCCAGCAGCTTCGGGACACTGAACACTGAAGCTTTCTTT. Residues: CASSFGTLNTEAFF.

V is TRBV3-1 and J is TRBJ2-7; possible D gene TRBD1, 6 bases. Per the germline V gene, CDR1 is LGHDT and CDR2 is YNNKEL (reference sequence). V was trimmed by 3 bases and J by 3 bases, leaving 15 bases between them. The CDR3 has 15 residues. CDR3 residues: CASSHMGTSFYEQYF. The CDR3 bases are TGTGCCAGCAGCCACATGGGGACATCTTTCTACGAGCAGTACTTC.

This clonotype was detected ten times or more. The DNA of the CDR3 is TGTGCCAGCAGCCTCGGACTTCGGATTATGAACACTGAAGCTTTCTTT. Translation: CASSLGLRIMNTEAFF. The chain joins TRBV12-3 or TRBV12-4 to TRBJ1-1; D is unresolved. This CDR3 spans 16 amino acids. V was trimmed by 6 bases and J by 0 bases, leaving 17 bases between them.

This rearrangement joins TRBV7-2 to TRBJ1-6; TRBD1 aligns across 7 bases. J gave up 9 bases and V 7 bases, and 12 bases lay outside the gene matches. Germline V gives CDR1 SGHTA, CDR2 FQGNSA. This CDR3 contains 15 residues. In nucleotides, the CDR3 is TGTGCCAGCATCGCGAGGACAGGCACGATTTCACCCCTCCACTTT. Translating gives CASIARTGTISPLHF. Full variable domain (outside the CDR3, taken from reference TRBV7-2 and TRBJ1-6): GAGVSQSPSNKVTEKGKDVELRCDPISGHTALYWYRQSLGQGLEFLIYFQGNSAPDKSGLPSDRFSAERTGGSVSTLTIQRTQQEDSAVYLCASIARTGTISPLHFGNGTRLTVT.

Worth noting for this clonotype: Since a much larger clone is just one base distant, this may be a read error. The rearrangement uses TRBV19 and TRBJ1-5; no clear D gene. The CDR3 covers 14 residues. Germline loops: CDR1 LNHDA, CDR2 SQIVND (reference sequence). The CDR3 region has the DNA TGTGCCAGTAGTATTGTACGTATCAATCAACCCCAGCATTTT. It yields the protein CASSIVRINQPQHF.

This clonotype was observed at least ten times. One junction end does not reproduce the germline sequence, and a read error may be involved. The chain uses TRBV7-6 and TRBJ2-2; D possibly matches TRBD1 or TRBD2 (5 bases each). Per germline, CDR1 SGHVS and CDR2 FNYEAQ. This CDR3 is built from 16 residues. The CDR3 is CASILGTNANTGELFF. The CDR3 DNA follows: TGTGCCAGCATCTTAGGGACCAATGCGAACACCGGGGAGCTGTTTTTT.

In its sample, this clonotype was seen a few times. CDR3 sequence: CASKREGIQYF. CDR3 nucleotides: TGTGCCAGCAAGAGGGAGGGCATTCAGTACTTC. The rearrangement links TRBV2 to TRBJ2-4; 7 positions agree with TRBD2. V shed 7 bases, J shed 9 bases, and the junction held 3 bases outside the gene matches. CDR1 and CDR2 from the germline V gene are SNHLY and FYNNEI. CDR3 length: 11 amino acids.

This clonotype was seen many times. The J gene is TRBJ2-5, the V gene TRBV19; D not resolved. The CDR3 is made up of 11 amino acids. V shed 6 bases and J shed 5 bases, with 7 bases lying between them. Germline V gene data show CDR1 as LNHDA and CDR2 as SQIVND (reference sequence). DNA for the CDR3: TGTGCCAGTAGAAGTGGGGAGACCCAGTACTTC. Protein sequence: CASRSGETQYF.

This clonotype appeared many times. The CDR3, as DNA: TGTGCCAGCAGGGGGTGGCTGGACAGACTCTCTGGGGCCAACGTCCTGACTTTC. Protein product: CASRGWLDRLSGANVLTF. This chain connects TRBV28 to TRBJ2-6; tentatively, D is TRBD1 (6 bases). Germline V gene data show CDR1 as MDHEN and CDR2 as SYDVKM. The V end was cut by 6 bases, the J end by 0 bases, with 18 bases between. This CDR3 spans 18 amino acids.

This clonotype has at least ten counts. The chain recombines TRBV7-9 with TRBJ2-5; tentative D call: TRBD2 (6 bases). The ends were cut back, 1 base at V and 5 bases at J, with 8 bases in the middle. Germline values: CDR1 SEHNR, CDR2 FQNEAQ (reference sequence). The CDR3 is made up of 13 amino acids. CDR3 loop: CASSLDGSETQYF. The CDR3 region has the DNA TGTGCCAGCAGCTTAGACGGGAGTGAGACCCAGTACTTC.

The sample holds many counts of this clonotype. The CDR3 loop is CSVRLAGAEQYF. CDR3 nucleotide sequence: TGCAGTGTTCGACTAGCGGGAGCCGAGCAGTACTTC. The chain employs TRBV20-1 and TRBJ2-7, with 12 bases matching TRBD2. The V gene's germline CDR1 is DFQATT and CDR2 SNEGSKA (reference sequence). The trim removed 7 bases at V and 6 bases at J, leaving 4 bases unmatched. The CDR3 has 12 amino acids.

In its sample, this clonotype was seen many times. The chain combines TRBV30 with TRBJ2-5; D uncertain. Germline values: CDR1 GTSNPN, CDR2 SVGIG (reference sequence). V lost 0 bases, J lost 5 bases, and 13 bases lay in between. The CDR3 totals 14 residues. CDR3 DNA sequence: TGTGCCTGGAGTGTAATAAATCTGGCGGAGACCCAGTACTTC. Its protein product is CAWSVINLAETQYF.

This clonotype appeared many times. V and J are TRBV19 and TRBJ1-5, with 7 bases that match TRBD1. CDR1 LNHDA and CDR2 SQIVND come from the germline V gene (reference sequence). Trimming removed 4 bases from V and 3 bases from J; junction bases left unmatched: 3. This CDR3 is built from 14 residues. This chain's CDR3 is CASSTGQNNQPQHF. CDR3 coding DNA: TGTGCCAGTAGTACGGGACAGAACAATCAGCCCCAGCATTTT.

The V call is TRBV30, the J call TRBJ1-1; 8 nucleotides line up with TRBD1. The CDR3 spans 15 residues. From germline, CDR1 is GTSNPN and CDR2 SVGIG (reference sequence). V dropped 2 bases and J dropped 5; count of bases not matched to a gene: 10. DNA for the CDR3: TGTGCCTGGAGTCCCTTGGGACAGGTGGGGACTGAAGCTTTCTTT. Its translation: CAWSPLGQVGTEAFF. Full variable domain (missing parts from reference TRBV30 and TRBJ1-1): SQTIHQWPATLVQPVGSPLSLECTVEGTSNPNLYWYRQAAGRGLQLLFYSVGIGQISSEVPQNLSASRPQDRQFILSSKKLLLSDSGFYLCAWSPLGQVGTEAFFGQGTRLTVV.

This clonotype was seen at least ten times. The chain recombines TRBV15 with TRBJ2-6; D is uncertain. The CDR3 runs to 13 residues. V was cut by 3 bases and J by 8 bases, with 8 bases left in between. Germline values: CDR1 LNHNV, CDR2 YYDKDF (reference sequence). The chain's CDR3 is CATSRERPNVLTF. DNA of the CDR3: TGTGCCACCAGCAGGGAACGGCCCAACGTCCTGACTTTC.

There are many counts of this clonotype. The chain carries TRBV6-4 and TRBJ1-1, with TRBD1 matching over 8 bases. The CDR3 has 17 residues. In germline, CDR1 is MRHNA, CDR2 SNTAGT. V lost 6 bases, J lost 1 base, and 13 bases stayed unmatched. This CDR3 is CASRTGAVNYPNTEAFF. CDR3 in DNA: TGTGCCAGCAGGACAGGGGCCGTAAACTATCCGAACACTGAAGCTTTCTTT.

This clonotype was counted between two and nine times. Possible read error: a much larger clone is one base away. The rearrangement uses TRBV28 and TRBJ2-2; 13 bases align to TRBD2. This CDR3 comprises 15 residues. From germline, CDR1 is MDHEN and CDR2 SYDVKM. CDR3 DNA: TGTGCCAGCTGGGGACTAGCGGGGACCACCGGGGAGCTGTGTTTT. Protein: CASWGLAGTTGELCF.

This clonotype was recorded at least ten times. This sequence joins TRBV12-3 or TRBV12-4 and TRBJ2-4; D gene uncertain. Trimming pared 2 bases from V and 10 bases from J, leaving 6 bases between. The CDR3 totals 11 residues. The CDR3 DNA reads TGTGCCAGCAGTTTATCCCTGATTCAGTACTTC. Amino acid sequence: CASSLSLIQYF.

At least ten counts were recorded for this clonotype. The rearrangement links TRBV28 to TRBJ2-5; tentative D call: TRBD1 (6 bases). Germline CDR1 reads MDHEN; CDR2 reads SYDVKM. Trimming removed 5 bases from V and 2 bases from J, with 15 bases in between. This CDR3 has 15 residues. The CDR3 here is CASSHLRGWQETQYF. The CDR3 DNA sequence: TGTGCCAGCAGTCACCTTAGGGGGTGGCAAGAGACCCAGTACTTC.